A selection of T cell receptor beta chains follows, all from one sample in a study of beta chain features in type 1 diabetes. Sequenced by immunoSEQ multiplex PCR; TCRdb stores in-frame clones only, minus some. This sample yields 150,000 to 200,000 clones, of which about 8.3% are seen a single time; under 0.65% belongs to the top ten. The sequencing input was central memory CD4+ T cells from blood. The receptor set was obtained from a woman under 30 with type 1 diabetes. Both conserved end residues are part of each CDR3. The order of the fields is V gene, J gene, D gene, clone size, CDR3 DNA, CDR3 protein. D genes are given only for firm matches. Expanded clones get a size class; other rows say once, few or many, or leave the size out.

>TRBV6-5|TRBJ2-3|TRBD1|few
TGTGCCAGCACCAGACAGGGGTCGCAGTATTTT
CASTRQGSQYF
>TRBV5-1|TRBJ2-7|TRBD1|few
TGCGCCAGCAGCTCCTCCGGGACAGTCCTCTCCTACGAGCAGTACTTC
CASSSSGTVLSYEQYF
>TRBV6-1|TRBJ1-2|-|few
TGTGCCAGCAGTGAAGGGAGGGCCACGTTTGGCTACACCTTC
CASSEGRATFGYTF
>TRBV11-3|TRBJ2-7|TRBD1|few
TGTGCCAGCAGCTCTCCCGGGACAGGGATTTACGAGCAGTACTTC
CASSSPGTGIYEQYF
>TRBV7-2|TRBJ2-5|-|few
TGTGCCAGCAGCCAAGAGAGTGTTGAGACCCAGTACTTC
CASSQESVETQYF
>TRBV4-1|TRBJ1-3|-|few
TGCGCCAGCAGCCAAGTTCTATCTGGAAACACCATATATTTT
CASSQVLSGNTIYF
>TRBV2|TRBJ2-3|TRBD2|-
TGTGCCAGCACTCCGGGACTAGCATTGGATACGCAGTATTTT
CASTPGLALDTQYF
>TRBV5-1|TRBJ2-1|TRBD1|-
TGCGCCAGCAGCTTGACGCCCCCGGGACAGGGGAACAATGAGCAGTTCTTC
CASSLTPPGQGNNEQFF
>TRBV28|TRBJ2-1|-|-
-
CASTSAASYNEQFF
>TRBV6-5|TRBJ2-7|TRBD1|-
TGTGCCAGCAGTTACGCGGGACAGGGGGCTGTGGAGCAGTACTTC
CASSYAGQGAVEQYF
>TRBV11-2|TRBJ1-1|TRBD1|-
TGTGCCAGCAGCCCCCAGGGGGCGTACACTGAAGCTTTCTTT
CASSPQGAYTEAFF
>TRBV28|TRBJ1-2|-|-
TGTGCCAGCGGACGGGAAGACTATGGCTACACCTTC
CASGREDYGYTF
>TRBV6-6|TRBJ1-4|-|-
TGTGCCAGCAGGCCTCCAGGCGGGGATGAAAAACTGTTTTTT
CASRPPGGDEKLFF
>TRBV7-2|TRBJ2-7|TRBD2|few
TGTGCCAGCAGCTTAGCGAATAGCGGGCGCTCCTACGAGCAGTACTTC
CASSLANSGRSYEQYF
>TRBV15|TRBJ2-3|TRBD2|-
TGTGCCACCAGCAGAGATCCAGCGGGAAGAACTAGCACAGATACGCAGTATTTT
CATSRDPAGRTSTDTQYF
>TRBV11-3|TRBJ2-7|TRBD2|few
TGTGCCAGCAGCTTAGGATCTAGCGGGAGGATCTACGAGCAGTACTTC
CASSLGSSGRIYEQYF
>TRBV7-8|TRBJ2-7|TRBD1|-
TGTGCCAGCAGCTTAGAAGGGGACAGGTACGAGCAGTACTTC
CASSLEGDRYEQYF
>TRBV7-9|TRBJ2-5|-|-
TGTGCCAGCAGCACGGCGCAGGCACCCGAGACCCAGTACTTC
CASSTAQAPETQYF
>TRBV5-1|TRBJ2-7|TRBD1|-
TGCGCCAGCAGCTTGGATACGTCCGGGGAACAGGGGGCTTACGAGCAGTACTTC
CASSLDTSGEQGAYEQYF
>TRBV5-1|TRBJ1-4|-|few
TGCGCCAGCAGCTCGGGACAAAATAATGAAAAACTGTTTTTT
CASSSGQNNEKLFF
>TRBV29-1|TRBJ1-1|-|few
TGCAGCGTAACCCTGACAGTTCGCTCTGAAGCTTTCTTT
CSVTLTVRSEAFF
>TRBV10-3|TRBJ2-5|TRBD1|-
TGTGCCATCAAAAGGGGCCAGGGGGCCGATGTAGTGGAGACCCAGTACTTC
CAIKRGQGADVVETQYF
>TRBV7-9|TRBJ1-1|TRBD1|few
TGTGCCAGCAGCTTGCAGGGGGTCATGAACACTGAAGCTTTCTTT
CASSLQGVMNTEAFF
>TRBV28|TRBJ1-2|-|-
TGTGCCAGCCGTCAGGCGGGCGTAGTTGGCTACACCTTC
CASRQAGVVGYTF
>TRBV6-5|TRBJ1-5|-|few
TGTGCCAGCAGTTGGCAGGGGAATCAGCCCCAGCATTTT
CASSWQGNQPQHF
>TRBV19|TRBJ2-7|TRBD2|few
TGTGCCAGTAGTATTCGCCCCGGGACTAGCGGTTCCTCCTACGAGCAGTACTTC
CASSIRPGTSGSSYEQYF
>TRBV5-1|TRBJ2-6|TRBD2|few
TGCGCCAGCAGCTTAACTAGCGCTACTAGCTCTGGGGCCAACGTCCTGACTTTC
CASSLTSATSSGANVLTF
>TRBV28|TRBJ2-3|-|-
TGTGCCAGCAAGAGAAACGGAGCTATTAGCACAGATACGCAGTATTTT
CASKRNGAISTDTQYF
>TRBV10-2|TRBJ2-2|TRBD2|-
TGCGCCAGCAGGGGACTAGCGGGAGTCACCGGGGAGCTGTTTTTT
CASRGLAGVTGELFF
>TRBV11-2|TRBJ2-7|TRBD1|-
TGTGCCAGCAGCCAGGGACAGGCGGTATTC
CASSQGQAVF
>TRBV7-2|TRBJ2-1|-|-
TGTGCCAGCAGCTTAGACAGGGCTGAGCAGTTCTTC
CASSLDRAEQFF
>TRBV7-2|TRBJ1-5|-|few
TGTGCCAGCAGCTCATCCGGGGGCAATCAGCCCCAGCATTTT
CASSSSGGNQPQHF
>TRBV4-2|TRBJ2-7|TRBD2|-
TGTGCCAGCAGCCAAGAGAGCGGGAGTATCAGCGAGCAGTACTTC
CASSQESGSISEQYF
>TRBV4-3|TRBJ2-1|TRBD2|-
TGCGCCAGCAGCCAAGAGGGGACTAGCGGGGGGGGAAATGAGCAGTTCTTC
CASSQEGTSGGGNEQFF
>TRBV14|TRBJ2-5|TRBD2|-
TGTGCCAGCAGCTTAGCGGGGGCCCAAGAGACCCAGTACTTC
CASSLAGAQETQYF
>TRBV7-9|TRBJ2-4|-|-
TGTGCCAGCAGCTTATTCGGATCCGGGGGTAAAAACATTCAGTACTTC
CASSLFGSGGKNIQYF
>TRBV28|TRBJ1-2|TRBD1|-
TGTGCCAGCAGATCCTCAGGGGGTAACTATGGCTACACCTTC
CASRSSGGNYGYTF
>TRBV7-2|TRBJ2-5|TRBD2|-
TGTGCCAGCAGCCTAGGCACTAGCGGGGGCCGGGTCCAAGAGACCCAGTACTTC
CASSLGTSGGRVQETQYF
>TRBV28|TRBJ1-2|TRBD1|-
TGTGCCAGCAGTTTAGGAGGGGGCGCTGGCTACACCTTC
CASSLGGGAGYTF
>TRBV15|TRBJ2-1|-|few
TGTGCCACCAGCAGAGGTCCCGGGTTTGAGCAGTTCTTC
CATSRGPGFEQFF
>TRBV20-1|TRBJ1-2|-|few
TGCAGTGCTAGATTGGCTCGTGGCTACACCTTC
CSARLARGYTF
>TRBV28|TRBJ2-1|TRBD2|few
TGTGCCAGCACCCTTAGTAGCGGGAGGGCCTACAATGAGCAGTTCTTC
CASTLSSGRAYNEQFF
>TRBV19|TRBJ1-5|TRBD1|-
TGTGCCAGTAGTCCGACAGGGGTGGGCAATCAGCCCCAGCATTTT
CASSPTGVGNQPQHF
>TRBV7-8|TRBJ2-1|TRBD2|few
TGTGCCAGCAGCACACTAGCGGGACCCTCAAATGAGCAGTTCTTC
CASSTLAGPSNEQFF
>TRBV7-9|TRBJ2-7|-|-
TGTGCCAGCAGCTTGGGCATCAACTCCTACGAGCAGTACTTC
CASSLGINSYEQYF
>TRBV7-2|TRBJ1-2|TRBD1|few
TGTGCCAGCAGTCCAACAGGGGGCGAATATGGCTACACCTTC
CASSPTGGEYGYTF
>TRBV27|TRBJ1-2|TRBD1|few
TGTGCCAGCAGTCTTACAGGGGAAAGGAATGGCTACACCTTC
CASSLTGERNGYTF
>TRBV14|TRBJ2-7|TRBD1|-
TGTGCCAGCAGCGGACAGGGGTACGAGCAGTACTTC
CASSGQGYEQYF
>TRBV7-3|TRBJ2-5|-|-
TGTGCCAGCAGCCCCAGACTGGAAGAGACCCAGTACTTC
CASSPRLEETQYF